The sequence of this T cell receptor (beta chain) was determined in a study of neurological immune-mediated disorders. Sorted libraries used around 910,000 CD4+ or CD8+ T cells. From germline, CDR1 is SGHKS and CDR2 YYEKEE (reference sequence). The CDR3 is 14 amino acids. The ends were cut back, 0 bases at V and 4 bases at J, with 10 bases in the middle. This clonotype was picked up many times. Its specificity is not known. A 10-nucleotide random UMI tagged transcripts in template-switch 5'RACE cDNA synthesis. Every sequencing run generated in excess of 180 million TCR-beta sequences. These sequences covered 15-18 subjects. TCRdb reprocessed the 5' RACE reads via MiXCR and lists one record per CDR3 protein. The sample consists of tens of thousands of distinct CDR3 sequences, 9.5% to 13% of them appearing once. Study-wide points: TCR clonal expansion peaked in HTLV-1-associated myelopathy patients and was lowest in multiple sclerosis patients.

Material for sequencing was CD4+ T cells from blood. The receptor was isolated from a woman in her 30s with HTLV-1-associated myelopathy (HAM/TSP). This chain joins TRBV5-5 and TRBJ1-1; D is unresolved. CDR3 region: CASSLDLRGTEAFF. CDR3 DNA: TGTGCCAGCAGCTTGGATCTCCGGGGCACTGAAGCTTTCTTT.